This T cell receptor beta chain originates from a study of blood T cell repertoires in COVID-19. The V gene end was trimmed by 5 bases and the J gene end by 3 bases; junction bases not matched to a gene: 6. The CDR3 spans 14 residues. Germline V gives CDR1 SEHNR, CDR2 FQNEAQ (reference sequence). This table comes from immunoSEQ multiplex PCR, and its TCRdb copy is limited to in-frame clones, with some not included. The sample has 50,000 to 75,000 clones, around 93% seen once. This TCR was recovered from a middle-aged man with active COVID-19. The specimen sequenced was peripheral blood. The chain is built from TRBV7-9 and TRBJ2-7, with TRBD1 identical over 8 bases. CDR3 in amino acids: CASSPPDRGYEQYF. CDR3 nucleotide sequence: TGTGCCAGCAGCCCACCTGACAGGGGCTACGAGCAGTACTTC.